This passage covers 17 T cell receptor beta chains from one sample sequenced in a study of Tregs in tolerant kidney transplant recipients. Here immunoSEQ multiplex PCR was the method, and the copy in TCRdb shows in-frame clones only, minus some. Altogether 9,400 or so clones are present, under 55% being singletons, with the ten largest covering 5.4%. Their antigen targets remain unknown. Sequencing was carried out using CD4+ T cells from blood cultured with allogeneic cells. Receptors were obtained from a human donor in good health.

V usage is TRBV25-1 and J usage is TRBJ1-1; 11 bases fit TRBD1. The CDR3 contains 16 residues. The V gene end was trimmed by 1 base and the J gene end by 4 bases; junction bases not matched to a gene: 5. CDR1 MGHDK and CDR2 SYGVNS come from the germline V gene. The CDR3 DNA reads as TGTGCCAGCAGTGAATGGAGGGGACAGGGGGGCACTGAAGCTTTCTTT. Its translation: CASSEWRGQGGTEAFF.

The chain is built from TRBV19 and TRBJ2-7; TRBD1 aligns across 7 bases. The CDR3 runs to 14 residues. Germline V gives CDR1 LNHDA, CDR2 SQIVND (reference sequence). V lost 6 bases, J lost 1 base, and 6 bases stayed unmatched. The CDR3 here is CASSNSRGSYEQYF. CDR3 sequence (DNA): TGTGCCAGTAGCAACTCCAGGGGGTCCTACGAGCAGTACTTC.

This clone is labeled medium-sized (0.01 to 0.1%). The chain carries TRBV4-1 and TRBJ2-3; TRBD2 is a possible D gene (6 bases). The V gene lost 1 base and the J gene lost 0 bases, with 11 bases spanning the gap. The CDR3 contains 16 residues. Germline CDR1 is MGHRA and CDR2 is YSYEKL. CDR3 sequence: CASSQGSGVSTDTQYF. The DNA of the CDR3 is TGCGCCAGCAGCCAAGGGTCGGGGGTGAGCACAGATACGCAGTATTTT.

This sequence joins TRBV11-1 and TRBJ2-4, with D hard to call. Germline CDR1 is SGHAT and CDR2 is FQDESV (reference sequence). The CDR3 has 15 amino acids. Trimming left V 1 base short and J 0 bases short, with 7 bases between. CDR3 protein: CASSLEYRAKNIQYF. Written as DNA, the CDR3 is TGTGCCAGCAGCTTAGAATACAGAGCCAAAAACATTCAGTACTTC. Filled out from reference TRBV11-1 and TRBJ2-4, the complete variable domain reads EAEVAQSPRYKITEKSQAVAFWCDPISGHATLYWYRQILGQGPELLVQFQDESVVDDSQLPKDRFSAERLKGVDSTLKIQPAELGDSAMYLCASSLEYRAKNIQYFGAGTRLSVL.

This clone is large in the sample. V usage is TRBV4-2 and J usage is TRBJ1-1; D not resolved. CDR3 size: 16 residues. Germline V gene data show CDR1 as LGHNA and CDR2 as YNFKEQ. V lost 4 bases, J lost 0 bases, and 15 bases lay in between. CDR3 in amino acids: CASSPRRAGLNTEAFF. The CDR3 nucleotides are TGTGCCAGCAGCCCCCGGCGTGCGGGATTGAACACTGAAGCTTTCTTT.

This clone counts as medium-sized. V is TRBV21-1 and J is TRBJ2-1. TRBV21-1 is recorded as a pseudogene. This CDR3 has 13 residues. The CDR3 here is CASSRWGYNEQFF. CDR3 bases: TGTGCCAGCAGCCGTTGGGGATACAATGAGCAGTTCTTC.

On this clone itself: Its ends do not fully match the called genes, so a read error is possible. This chain uses TRBV10-3 with TRBJ1-1, with D unclear. This CDR3 contains 14 residues. Germline lookup yields CDR1 ENHRY and CDR2 SYGVKD. DNA for the CDR3: TGTGCCAGCAGTTACCCGGGCATGAACACTGAAGCTTTCTTT. This gives the protein CASSYPGMNTEAFF.

The genes are TRBV7-2 and TRBJ2-7, with 8 bases lining up with TRBD1. The CDR3 is made up of 13 amino acids. The germline V gene has CDR1 SGHTA and CDR2 FQGNSA. With V trimmed by 5 bases and J by 8 bases, 8 bases remained unmatched. The CDR3 DNA is TGTGCCAGCAGCCCCGGACAGGGTACGAAGCAGTACTTC. It encodes CASSPGQGTKQYF.

The chain carries TRBV11-3 and TRBJ2-7, with D perhaps assigned TRBD1 or TRBD2 (5 bases each). Germline-derived CDR1 and CDR2 are SGHNT and YENEEA. CDR3 size: 15 residues. V dropped 5 bases and J dropped 3 bases, with 17 bases sitting between them. The CDR3 coding sequence is TGTGCCAGCAGCATATTCGGGACCGACCACTACGAGCAGTACTTC. Translated, it gives CASSIFGTDHYEQYF.

By share of the sample, this clone is large (0.1 to 1%). The chain recombines TRBV6-5 with TRBJ1-1; 8 bases line up with TRBD1. This CDR3 has 15 residues. The V segment lost 5 bases and the J segment 6 bases; nucleotides outside the gene matches: 11. CDR1 and CDR2 from the germline V gene are MNHEY and SVGAGI. The CDR3 sequence is CASSGDRTGRPEAFF. The CDR3 bases are TGTGCCAGCAGTGGAGACCGGACAGGGAGGCCTGAAGCTTTCTTT.

This clone is deemed medium-sized. This chain links TRBV7-9 with TRBJ1-1; D is perhaps TRBD1 (6 bases). The CDR3 consists of 13 residues. Trimming left V 0 bases short and J 4 bases short, with 6 bases between. Germline V CDR1 and CDR2: SEHNR, FQNEAQ (reference sequence). CDR3 protein: CASSLARGTEAFF. Written as DNA, the CDR3 is TGTGCCAGCAGCTTAGCCAGGGGCACTGAAGCTTTCTTT.

The rearrangement uses TRBV18 and TRBJ2-1; 11 bases are a match to TRBD2. V trimming: 0 bases; J trimming: 3 bases; junction bases outside the gene matches: 1. The CDR3 covers 16 residues. The germline V gene has CDR1 KGHSH and CDR2 LQKENI. DNA for the CDR3: TGTGCCAGCTCACCACCGGGACTAGCGGACTACAATGAGCAGTTCTTC. Amino acid sequence: CASSPPGLADYNEQFF.

This clone is labeled medium-sized. This chain uses TRBV6-6 with TRBJ2-7, with D possibly matching TRBD1 (6 bases). Germline V gene lookup returns CDR1 MNHNY and CDR2 SVGAGI (reference sequence). Trimming cost V 6 bases and J 3 bases, with 9 bases left between them. The CDR3 length is 12 residues. The CDR3 sequence: CASSPQGYEQYF. As DNA, the CDR3 is TGTGCCAGCAGCCCACAGGGCTACGAGCAGTACTTC.

Within the sample, this clone is large (0.1 to 1%). The CDR3 DNA reads TGTGCCAGCAGCCCCCTTGGGGCACTTTGGTTGTCGGGGCCCCAGCATTTT. Protein sequence: CASSPLGALWLSGPQHF. V is TRBV7-6 and J is TRBJ1-5, with D tentatively TRBD1 (5 bases). The V end was cut by 5 bases, the J end by 9 bases, with 26 bases between. Germline V gene data show CDR1 as SGHVS and CDR2 as FNYEAQ. The CDR3 extends over 17 amino acids.

This sequence joins TRBV12-5 and TRBJ2-1, with 13 bases aligning to TRBD2. The V gene end was trimmed by 1 base and the J gene end by 10 bases; junction bases not matched to a gene: 1. The germline gives CDR1 LGHNT, CDR2 FRNRAP. There are 14 residues in the CDR3. CDR3 loop: CASGLGLAGGEQFF. Here the CDR3 DNA reads TGTGCTAGTGGTTTGGGACTAGCGGGGGGCGAGCAGTTCTTC.

This chain connects TRBV6-6 to TRBJ2-1, with a weak D call TRBD1 (5 bases). The CDR3 sequence is 13 residues long. Germline V gene sequence: CDR1 MNHNY, CDR2 SVGAGI (reference sequence). Trimming shortened V by 5 bases and J by 7 bases, and 12 bases separated the two germline ends. CDR3 amino acids: CASSETVGNEQFF. Here the CDR3 DNA reads TGTGCCAGCAGTGAGACAGTAGGAAATGAGCAGTTCTTC.

This clone has a handful of counts. This sequence joins TRBV7-2 and TRBJ2-1, with 10 bases that match TRBD1. The trim removed 2 bases at V and 5 bases at J, leaving 9 bases unmatched. The CDR3 runs 17 residues. The V gene's germline CDR1 is SGHTA and CDR2 FQGNSA. The CDR3 bases are TGTGCCAGCAGCTTAAGGGGGATGGGGACAGGGGACAATGAGCAGTTCTTC. It is translated as CASSLRGMGTGDNEQFF.